The entry below describes one T cell receptor (beta chain). This clonotype was observed many times. Its antigen specificity is not known. The sample holds no much larger clone one base away, and base qualities are not on file. These data come from a study of breast tumors, draining lymph nodes, adjacent tissues (dated by TCRdb to about 2016). Notes on the research overall: The study compared TCR beta repertoires across tumor, adjacent nontumor tissue and axillary lymph nodes from breast cancer patients. In human breast cancer, the study set out to assess how tumor, surrounding tissue and draining lymph node repertoires relate to one another and whether T cells might be exchanged between them. General findings and caveats noted by the study authors: In luminal-like breast cancer, tumor and nontumor tissue repertoires resembled each other significantly more than in basal-like breast cancer. The conclusion that tumor T cells originate in lymph nodes was framed as consistent with a hypothesis rather than directly demonstrated. T-cell repertoire diversity in tumors was found to be lower than in lymph nodes but higher than in nontumor tissue, and preferential V and J gene usage was observed. The data were considered consistent with the idea that most tumor T cells come from the lymph node and then expand in tumor tissue.

Lymph node samples were obtained from the axillary draining lymph nodes of breast cancer patients. Reads for this sample came from an Illumina HiSeq 2000. Multiplex PCR amplification was used to build the TCR beta chain libraries. The amplified TCR beta chain products were analyzed by high-throughput sequencing. TCRdb reran the public reads through fastp at Q25 and MiXCR, keeping productive beta chains. Identical CDR3 proteins give one entry, which carries the most common genes and DNA. Within this sample are about 200,000 distinct CDR3 sequences, with around 33% of them counted one time only. About 4.5% of the sample comes from the top ten. Sequenced sample: axillary lymph node tissue. The source of this sequence is a female donor with breast cancer. Some clones in this sample may be carry-over from other donors' samples.

The CDR3 reads as follows: CASSSYSGDQETQYF. The sequenced DNA: TGTGCCAGTAGTTCCTACTCGGGGGACCAAGAGACCCAGTACTTC. Here the chain combines TRBV19 and TRBJ2-5, with TRBD2 tentatively as D gene (6 bases match). According to the germline V gene (reference sequence), CDR1 reads LNHDA and CDR2 reads SQIVND. The CDR3 starts with the cysteine, ends with the phenylalanine, and has 15 residues. Of the read, only the CDR3 DNA is kept; its 45 bases are in frame from base 1. A distance of 13 bases separates the germline ends of V and J, which lose 5 bases and 0 bases respectively.